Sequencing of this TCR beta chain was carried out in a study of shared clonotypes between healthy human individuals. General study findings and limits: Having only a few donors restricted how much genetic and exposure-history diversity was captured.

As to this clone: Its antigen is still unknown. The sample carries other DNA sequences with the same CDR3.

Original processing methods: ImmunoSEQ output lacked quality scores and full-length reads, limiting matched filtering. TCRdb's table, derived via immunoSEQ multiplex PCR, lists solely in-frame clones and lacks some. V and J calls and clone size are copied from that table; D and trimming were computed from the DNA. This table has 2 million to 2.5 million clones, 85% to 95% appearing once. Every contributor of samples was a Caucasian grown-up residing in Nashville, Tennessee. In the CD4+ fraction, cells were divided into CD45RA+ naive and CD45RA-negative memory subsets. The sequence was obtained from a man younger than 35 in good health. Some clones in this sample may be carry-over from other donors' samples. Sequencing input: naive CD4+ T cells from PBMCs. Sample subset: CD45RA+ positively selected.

The CDR3 coding sequence is TGTGCCAGCAGCTTACGCCAGGGGGGCCAGCCCCAGCATTTT. Encoded protein: CASSLRQGGQPQHF. The J gene is TRBJ1-5, the V gene TRBV7-2; 7 nucleotides agree with TRBD1. J gave up 7 bases and V 2 bases, and 5 bases lay outside the gene matches. In germline, CDR1 is SGHTA, CDR2 FQGNSA. The CDR3 is 14 amino acids.